These 27 T cell receptor beta chains came from one sample sequenced in a study of OX40 agonist ivuxolimab in advanced cancers. TCRdb keeps only in-frame clones here, not all; method: immunoSEQ multiplex PCR. The table has 42,000 or so clones, 86% seen once; the top ten hold just over 20%. The starting material was CD4+ or CD8+ T cells sorted from blood, obtained in a trial of the OX40 agonist ivuxolimab. These receptors came from an adult with an advanced solid tumor such as melanoma, head and neck, liver or kidney cancer.

The rearrangement joins TRBV7-2 to TRBJ1-2; 8 bases agree with TRBD1. The J segment lost 4 bases and the V segment lost 1 base, leaving 11 bases of the junction unmatched. Germline-derived CDR1 and CDR2 are SGHTA and FQGNSA. This CDR3 has 17 amino acids. CDR3 sequence reads: CASSLGYQGAPSYGYTF. CDR3 DNA: TGTGCCAGCAGCTTAGGATACCAGGGGGCACCTTCCTATGGCTACACCTTC. The variable domain in full, with the rest retrieved from reference TRBV7-2 and TRBJ1-2, is GAGVSQSPSNKVTEKGKDVELRCDPISGHTALYWYRQSLGQGLEFLIYFQGNSAPDKSGLPSDRFSAERTGGSVSTLTIQRTQQEDSAVYLCASSLGYQGAPSYGYTFGSGTRLTVV.

V is TRBV14 and J is TRBJ2-1; perhaps TRBD1 as D (6 bases). The CDR3 consists of 15 residues. V was pared by 2 bases and J by 4 bases, with 12 bases between. The germline gives CDR1 SGHDN, CDR2 FVKESK. CDR3 bases: TGTGCCAGCAGCCAACAGGGGTTCCTTTACAATGAGCAGTTCTTC. This translates into CASSQQGFLYNEQFF.

The chain is built from TRBV19 and TRBJ2-7; possibly TRBD1 for D (5 bases). The CDR3 is 15 amino acids. Germline values: CDR1 LNHDA, CDR2 SQIVND (reference sequence). The V gene lost 4 bases and the J gene lost 2 bases, with 15 bases spanning the gap. For the CDR3, the DNA is TGTGCCAGTAGTAACCCTCGGACAACGACCTACGAGCAGTACTTC. Translation gives CASSNPRTTTYEQYF.

This clone was observed a single time. J is TRBJ2-3 and V is TRBV5-7, with no clear D. TRBV5-7 has ORF status, its function being uncertain. Trimming took 3 bases from V and 0 from J, leaving 11 bases between them. The CDR3 totals 15 residues. CDR3 sequence: CASSSLETSTDTQYF. The CDR3 bases are TGTGCCAGCAGCTCCCTCGAAACTAGCACAGATACGCAGTATTTT.

The genes are TRBV2 and TRBJ2-1, with 8 bases identical to TRBD1. V gave up 4 bases and J gave up 2 bases; unmatched junction bases: 7. The CDR3 extends over 16 amino acids. Per the germline V gene, CDR1 is SNHLY and CDR2 is FYNNEI. CDR3 coding DNA: TGTGCCAGCAGTGTAAGACTGGGACAGGCCTACAATGAGCAGTTCTTC. Translated, it gives CASSVRLGQAYNEQFF.

This clone was seen more than once but under ten times. V and J are TRBV6-4 and TRBJ1-6; D unresolved. V lost 2 bases, J lost 3 bases, and 8 bases lay in between. The CDR3 spans 15 residues. Germline CDR1 is MRHNA and CDR2 is SNTAGT. The CDR3 protein is CASSDEADYNSPLHF. CDR3 nucleotides: TGTGCCAGCAGTGACGAGGCAGACTATAATTCACCCCTCCACTTT.

This chain joins TRBV5-6 and TRBJ2-4; maybe TRBD2 (5 bases). V was trimmed by 0 bases and J by 9 bases, leaving 13 bases between them. The CDR3 has 14 residues. Germline V lookup: CDR1 SGHDT, CDR2 YYEEEE. CDR3 in amino acids: CASSLGESGGIQYF. CDR3 coding DNA: TGTGCCAGCAGCTTGGGGGAGAGCGGTGGCATTCAGTACTTC.

The chain carries TRBV9 and TRBJ2-2; the D call may be TRBD1 or TRBD2 (7 bases each). The V gene's germline CDR1 is SGDLS and CDR2 YYNGEE. The CDR3 extends over 16 amino acids. V lost 1 base and J lost 3, with 13 bases in between. The CDR3 DNA reads as TGTGCCAGCAGCGTATGGGAGGGGGCGGACACCGGGGAGCTGTTTTTT. Translation gives CASSVWEGADTGELFF.

The chain joins TRBV7-9 to TRBJ2-7; perhaps TRBD1 as D (5 bases). The germline gives CDR1 SEHNR, CDR2 FQNEAQ (reference sequence). The ends were cut back, 4 bases at V and 3 bases at J, with 13 bases in the middle. The CDR3 contains 14 residues. The CDR3 nucleotides read TGTGCCAGCAGCTCCAACAGGCCCTTCTACGAGCAGTACTTC. Its protein product is CASSSNRPFYEQYF.

V gene TRBV4-3 combines with J gene TRBJ2-1; 7 bases match TRBD1. V was pared by 3 bases and J by 9 bases, with 5 bases of the junction left unmatched. The CDR3 runs 13 residues. Germline values: CDR1 LGHNA, CDR2 YSLEER. The CDR3 is CASSHTGVSEQFF. The CDR3 nucleotides are TGCGCCAGCAGCCATACAGGGGTCAGTGAGCAGTTCTTC.

V usage is TRBV27 and J usage is TRBJ2-1; maybe TRBD2 (6 bases). Germline V gene lookup returns CDR1 MNHEY and CDR2 SMNVEV (reference sequence). With 1 base removed from V and 8 bases from J, the gap between germline ends came to 12 bases. The CDR3 loop spans 14 amino acids. CDR3 in amino acids: CASSLFPSADEQFF. The CDR3 DNA reads as TGTGCCAGCAGTTTATTCCCTAGCGCTGATGAGCAGTTCTTC.

The chain is built from TRBV27 and TRBJ2-7; either TRBD1 or TRBD2 may supply D (6 bases each). Germline values: CDR1 MNHEY, CDR2 SMNVEV (reference sequence). V dropped 3 bases and J dropped 7 bases, with 13 bases sitting between them. The CDR3 is made up of 13 amino acids. The CDR3: CASSFRGGREQYV. In DNA, the CDR3 is TGTGCCAGCAGTTTCCGAGGGGGGAGAGAGCAGTACGTC.

The chain recombines TRBV4-1 with TRBJ1-5; D may be TRBD1 (6 bases). Germline V lookup: CDR1 MGHRA, CDR2 YSYEKL. This CDR3 contains 16 residues. V was cut by 0 bases and J by 5 bases, with 14 bases left in between. This CDR3 is CASSQEGSGVDQPQHF. CDR3 coding DNA: TGCGCCAGCAGCCAAGAGGGTTCAGGGGTCGATCAGCCCCAGCATTTT.

As DNA, the CDR3 is TGTGCCAGCAGCGCCGAGGACAGGGTTCAAGAGACCCAGTACTTC. Translation gives CASSAEDRVQETQYF. The chain employs TRBV9 and TRBJ2-5; 8 bases align to TRBD1. With V trimmed by 3 bases and J by 2 bases, 6 bases remained unmatched. This CDR3 has 15 residues. The germline V gene has CDR1 SGDLS and CDR2 YYNGEE.

This rearrangement joins TRBV5-4 to TRBJ2-3; either TRBD1 or TRBD2 may fit D (5 bases each). Germline CDR1 reads SGHNT; CDR2 reads YYREEE (reference sequence). V was clipped by 0 bases and J by 6 bases, with 11 bases between them. The CDR3 runs to 14 residues. In nucleotides, the CDR3 is TGTGCCAGCAGCTTGGGCCGAGGGGCCGATACGCAGTATTTT. Translation gives CASSLGRGADTQYF.

The V gene is TRBV27, the J gene TRBJ2-1, with 8 nucleotides matching TRBD2. Trimming took 5 bases from V and 0 from J; bases not matched to a gene: 3. Germline-derived CDR1 and CDR2 are MNHEY and SMNVEV (reference sequence). CDR3 length: 15 amino acids. This CDR3 reads CASSPLAGSYNEQFF. In DNA, the CDR3 is TGTGCCAGCAGTCCCCTAGCGGGCTCCTACAATGAGCAGTTCTTC.

The chain recombines TRBV19 with TRBJ1-2; 9 bases align to TRBD1. Looked up from germline, CDR1 is LNHDA and CDR2 is SQIVND (reference sequence). The CDR3 is 16 amino acids. Trimming at V came to 5 bases and at J to 2 bases, leaving 9 bases not matched to a gene. The CDR3 is CASSSRDRESNYGYTF. For the CDR3, the DNA is TGTGCCAGTAGTTCCCGGGACAGGGAGTCCAACTATGGCTACACCTTC.

The rearrangement uses TRBV28 and TRBJ2-3, with 13 positions matching TRBD2. Trimming removed 5 bases from V and 5 bases from J; junction bases left unmatched: 10. CDR3 length: 17 residues. Germline values: CDR1 MDHEN, CDR2 SYDVKM. The DNA for the CDR3 is TGTGCCAGCAGTCGTCCGGGACTAGCGGGGAATGTAGATACGCAGTATTTT. Translation gives CASSRPGLAGNVDTQYF.

The J gene is TRBJ2-3, the V gene TRBV4-3; D gene uncertain. Germline CDR1 is LGHNA and CDR2 is YSLEER. Trimming took off 0 bases at V and 2 bases at J, with 9 bases between the two ends. This CDR3 has 15 amino acids. This CDR3 is CASSQDPPHTDTQYF. The CDR3 nucleotides are TGCGCCAGCAGCCAAGATCCCCCCCACACAGATACGCAGTATTTT.

This chain links TRBV5-8 with TRBJ2-3; no clear D. The CDR3 sequence is 15 residues long. Germline assignment: CDR1 SGHTS and CDR2 YDEGEE. With 3 bases removed from V and 2 bases from J, the gap between germline ends came to 13 bases. The chain's CDR3 is CASSSDGRHTDTQYF. CDR3 DNA: TGTGCCAGCAGCTCGGACGGTAGGCACACAGATACGCAGTATTTT.

The rearrangement uses TRBV21-1 and TRBJ2-7; TRBD1, as called in the table, went unchecked against the DNA. TRBV21-1 is tagged as a pseudogene. The CDR3 covers 17 residues. CDR3 bases: TGTGCCAGCAGCAACTGCTCCGACAGGGAAGTCTCCTACGAGCAGTACTTC. Its protein is CASSNCSDREVSYEQYF.

This rearrangement joins TRBV28 to TRBJ1-1; D is undetermined. This CDR3 is 14 amino acids long. Germline CDR1 MDHEN, CDR2 SYDVKM. Trimming cost V 2 bases and J 1 base, with 8 bases left between them. The CDR3 sequence is CASSLLRENTEAFF. In DNA form, the CDR3 reads TGTGCCAGCAGTTTACTGAGGGAGAACACTGAAGCTTTCTTT.

This clone was detected only once. CDR3 DNA sequence: TGTGCCAGCAGCCACGCAAACACTGAAGCTTTCTTT. It is translated as CASSHANTEAFF. The gene calls are TRBV7-9 and TRBJ1-1; D gene uncertain. The V end lost 5 bases, the J end lost 2 bases, and 6 bases lay between the germline ends. Germline CDR1 reads SEHNR; CDR2 reads FQNEAQ (reference sequence). This CDR3 has 12 amino acids. Filled out from reference TRBV7-9 and TRBJ1-1, the complete variable domain reads DTGVSQNPRHKITKRGQNVTFRCDPISEHNRLYWYRQTLGQGPEFLTYFQNEAQLEKSRLLSDRFSAERPKGSFSTLEIQRTEQGDSAMYLCASSHANTEAFFGQGTRLTVV.

The chain combines TRBV4-3 with TRBJ2-1, with 9 bases aligning to TRBD2. CDR3 length equals 15 residues. CDR1 and CDR2 from the germline V gene are LGHNA and YSLEER. J lost 8 bases, V lost 4 bases, and 9 bases had no gene match. The DNA of the CDR3 is TGCGCCAGCAGCCGAGGACTAGCGTGGGTGGATGAGCAGTTCTTC. Translation: CASSRGLAWVDEQFF.

The chain has TRBV4-3 and TRBJ2-7, with 11 positions matching TRBD2. This CDR3 has 16 residues. The junction had 5 bases not matched to a gene; V was cut back by 4 bases and J by 0 bases. Germline loops: CDR1 LGHNA, CDR2 YSLEER. The CDR3 sequence: CASSLGLAGLSYEQYF. For the CDR3, the DNA is TGCGCCAGCAGCCTAGGACTAGCGGGTCTCTCCTACGAGCAGTACTTC.

This clone showed up just once. CDR3: CASSKSGTPWVSGANVLTF. CDR3 coding DNA: TGTGCCAGCAGCAAATCTGGCACCCCGTGGGTGTCTGGGGCCAACGTCCTGACTTTC. The V and J genes are TRBV21-1 and TRBJ2-6. TRBV21-1 is described as a pseudogene. The CDR3 is 19 amino acids.

In this sample, this clone turned up once. The rearrangement joins TRBV7-9 to TRBJ1-1; D unresolved. This CDR3 is 15 amino acids long. Germline V lookup: CDR1 SEHNR, CDR2 FQNEAQ (reference sequence). With 4 bases removed from V and 2 bases from J, the gap between germline ends came to 14 bases. The CDR3 protein is CASSSPPTVNTEAFF. Written as DNA, the CDR3 is TGTGCCAGCAGCTCCCCCCCAACAGTAAACACTGAAGCTTTCTTT.